These 24 T cell receptor beta chains came from one sample sequenced in a study of neurological immune-mediated disorders. TCRdb used MiXCR to reprocess the 5' RACE reads, holding one entry per CDR3 protein. The table shows 40,000 to 50,000 distinct CDR3 sequences, with roughly 2.5% occurring only once. The sequencing sample was made of PBMCs. All receptors come from a man aged 25 to 45 with multiple sclerosis.

This clonotype came up a few times. The chain is built from TRBV7-9 and TRBJ1-2, with D uncertain. The V and J ends lost 6 bases and 2 bases respectively, with 13 bases between them. CDR3 length: 14 residues. Germline assignment: CDR1 SEHNR and CDR2 FQNEAQ (reference sequence). The CDR3 sequence is CASRGLRENYGYTF. The CDR3 DNA sequence: TGTGCCAGCAGGGGATTGAGGGAAAACTATGGCTACACCTTC.

This clonotype has ten or more counts. The chain combines TRBV5-1 with TRBJ1-2, with D possibly TRBD1 on 5 matching bases. Trimming stripped 0 bases from V and 6 bases from J, with 24 bases between. The CDR3 extends over 18 amino acids. The germline V gene encodes CDR1 SGHRS and CDR2 YFSETQ. Written as DNA, the CDR3 is TGCGCCAGCAGCTTGGCCCGCAGTATCACAGGTCGTTCGAATGGCTACACCTTC. It translates to CASSLARSITGRSNGYTF.

In its sample, this clonotype was seen many times. The V call is TRBV20-1, the J call TRBJ2-7; D is undetermined. This CDR3 is 14 amino acids long. The V gene lost 0 bases and the J gene lost 6 bases, with 15 bases spanning the gap. The germline V gene has CDR1 DFQATT and CDR2 SNEGSKA (reference sequence). The CDR3 nucleotides are TGCAGTGCTAGAGATCTTTCGGAAAACCCCGAGCAGTACTTC. It specifies CSARDLSENPEQYF.

This clonotype was detected many times. The gene calls are TRBV7-9 and TRBJ2-1; 9 bases are shared with TRBD1. The CDR3 runs to 14 residues. Germline V gene lookup returns CDR1 SEHNR and CDR2 FQNEAQ (reference sequence). Trimming removed 6 bases from V and 4 bases from J; junction bases left unmatched: 4. In nucleotides, the CDR3 is TGTGCCAGCAGAGACAGGGGGACTTACAATGAGCAGTTCTTC. It encodes CASRDRGTYNEQFF.

This clonotype was picked up many times. The rearrangement uses TRBV7-8 and TRBJ2-5; no firm D call. V was clipped by 5 bases and J by 3 bases, with 4 bases between them. Germline loops: CDR1 SGHVS, CDR2 FQNEAQ. The length of the CDR3 is 11 residues. The CDR3 region is CASSTKETQYF. The CDR3, as DNA: TGTGCCAGCAGCACGAAAGAGACCCAGTACTTC. The variable domain in full, completed from reference TRBV7-8 and TRBJ2-5, reads GAGVSQSPRYKVAKRGQDVALRCDPISGHVSLFWYQQALGQGPEFLTYFQNEAQLDKSGLPSDRFFAERPEGSVSTLKIQRTQQEDSAVYLCASSTKETQYFGPGTRLLVL.

This clonotype was observed at least ten times. V is TRBV4-1 and J is TRBJ2-2, with unresolved D. Germline CDR1 reads MGHRA; CDR2 reads YSYEKL. The V end lost 1 base, the J end lost 1 base, and 7 bases lay between the germline ends. CDR3 size: 15 residues. CDR3 loop: CASSQGWGNTGELFF. CDR3 coding DNA: TGCGCCAGCAGCCAAGGGTGGGGGAACACCGGGGAGCTGTTTTTT.

This clonotype has a count of ten or more. This chain connects TRBV6-5 to TRBJ1-2; no clear D. Trimming took 6 bases from V and 5 from J, leaving 19 bases between them. Germline loops: CDR1 MNHEY, CDR2 SVGAGI. This CDR3 contains 15 residues. This CDR3 is CASRNTRGRIYGYTF. DNA of the CDR3: TGTGCCAGCAGGAATACTCGTGGGAGAATTTATGGCTACACCTTC.

This clonotype was detected ten times or more. The chain joins TRBV20-1 to TRBJ1-1, with D hard to call. V lost 0 bases to trimming and J lost 0 bases, with 23 bases between them. Germline V lookup: CDR1 DFQATT, CDR2 SNEGSKA (reference sequence). The CDR3 runs to 19 residues. This CDR3 reads CSARDAYRSVRLMNTEAFF. CDR3 in DNA: TGCAGTGCTAGAGACGCATATCGCAGCGTCAGGCTGATGAACACTGAAGCTTTCTTT.

The rearrangement links TRBV5-1 to TRBJ1-1; D remains unclear. The CDR3 has 13 residues. Trimming cost V 4 bases and J 3 bases, with 10 bases left between them. The V gene's germline CDR1 is SGHRS and CDR2 YFSETQ. The chain's CDR3 is CASSLSGHTEAFF. DNA of the CDR3: TGCGCCAGCAGCCTCAGCGGTCACACTGAAGCTTTCTTT.

This clonotype has a count of ten or more. The gene calls are TRBV4-1 and TRBJ2-2; no definite D call. The CDR3 runs to 17 residues. Trimming shortened V by 1 base and J by 7 bases, and 19 bases separated the two germline ends. In germline, CDR1 is MGHRA, CDR2 YSYEKL. CDR3 amino acids: CASSQAVAPTGGGELFF. Written as DNA, the CDR3 is TGCGCCAGCAGCCAAGCGGTGGCTCCTACGGGTGGCGGGGAGCTGTTTTTT.

The chain employs TRBV27 and TRBJ1-4; a weak D match, TRBD1 (5 bases). The V end lost 3 bases, the J end lost 5 bases, and 25 bases lay between the germline ends. The CDR3 has 19 amino acids. CDR1 is MNHEY and CDR2 is SMNVEV in the germline V gene (reference sequence). The CDR3 protein is CASSFMVSSPPGTNEKLFF. The DNA for the CDR3 is TGTGCCAGCAGTTTTATGGTTTCTAGTCCGCCCGGGACCAATGAAAAACTGTTTTTT.

V is TRBV6-4 and J is TRBJ2-6, with 8 bases identical to TRBD2. The CDR3 covers 18 residues. Trimming cost V 6 bases and J 1 base; bases outside gene matches: 11. CDR1 and CDR2 (germline): MRHNA, SNTAGT. CDR3: CASSSGGEQESGANVLTF. As DNA, the CDR3 is TGTGCCAGCAGCTCCGGGGGGGAACAAGAATCTGGGGCCAACGTCCTGACTTTC.

The table lists this clonotype with many counts. The chain couples TRBV7-3 to TRBJ2-1; D gene ambiguous. V was clipped by 1 base and J by 1 base, with 8 bases between them. Per the germline V gene, CDR1 is SGHTA and CDR2 is FQGTGA. The CDR3 is made up of 15 amino acids. Written as DNA, the CDR3 is TGTGCCAGCAGCTTAAATTTGGGATCCTACAATGAGCAGTTCTTC. It is translated as CASSLNLGSYNEQFF.

This clonotype has at least ten counts. The J gene is TRBJ2-7, the V gene TRBV7-2; D call uncertain. The germline V gene has CDR1 SGHTA and CDR2 FQGNSA. The V and J ends lost 5 bases and 0 bases respectively, with 11 bases between them. CDR3 length: 14 residues. CDR3 sequence (DNA): TGTGCCAGCAGCGACCCTAAACGCTCCTACGAGCAGTACTTC. Its translation is CASSDPKRSYEQYF.

This clonotype was recorded many times. In nucleotides, the CDR3 is TGTGCCAGCAGCTTTGCGGGGAAAGAGACCCAGTACTTC. Protein: CASSFAGKETQYF. The V gene is TRBV7-2, the J gene TRBJ2-5; weak D call: TRBD2 (6 bases). The length of the CDR3 is 13 residues. V was trimmed by 3 bases and J by 3 bases, leaving 8 bases between them. In germline, CDR1 is SGHTA, CDR2 FQGNSA.

At least ten counts were recorded for this clonotype. V gene TRBV7-8 combines with J gene TRBJ2-7, with TRBD1 as a possible D gene (6 bases). The V end was cut by 1 base, the J end by 6 bases, with 16 bases between. Germline CDR1 reads SGHVS; CDR2 reads FQNEAQ. This CDR3 has 15 amino acids. CDR3 sequence reads: CASSLEGVRGSEQYF. The CDR3 nucleotides are TGTGCCAGCAGCTTAGAAGGGGTCAGGGGAAGCGAGCAGTACTTC.

This clonotype appeared many times. The chain employs TRBV12-3 or TRBV12-4 and TRBJ2-5, with 12 bases aligning to TRBD1. This CDR3 has 14 residues. The trim removed 5 bases at V and 4 bases at J, leaving 2 bases unmatched. The CDR3 DNA reads TGTGCCAGCAGTGGGGACAGGGGGCCAGAGACCCAGTACTTC. This translates into CASSGDRGPETQYF.

With regard to this clonotype: A single base separates this from a much larger clone, so it may be a read error. This sequence joins TRBV5-1 and TRBJ1-1; unclear D gene. The CDR3 has 12 residues. Germline values: CDR1 SGHRS, CDR2 YFSETQ. The CDR3 here is CASSLDVRPANF. The CDR3 coding sequence is TGCGCCAGCAGCTTGGACGTCCGCCCCGCGAACTTT.

This clonotype was picked up many times. DNA for the CDR3: TGTGCCAGCAGTTACTCTTCGGTCCTCGAGACCCAGTACTTC. Residues: CASSYSSVLETQYF. The J gene is TRBJ2-5, the V gene TRBV6-2 or TRBV6-3; D is ambiguous. This CDR3 region has 14 residues. The germline V gene encodes CDR1 MNHEY and CDR2 SVGEGT. V shed 0 bases and J shed 5 bases, with 10 bases lying between them.

The rearrangement uses TRBV5-1 and TRBJ2-3; D tentatively fits TRBD1 or TRBD2 (7 bases each). V was cut by 2 bases and J by 5 bases, with 12 bases left in between. In germline, CDR1 is SGHRS, CDR2 YFSETQ. The CDR3 consists of 14 residues. CDR3 nucleotide sequence: TGCGCCAGCAGCTTAGACAGGGAGGGAGATACGCAGTATTTT. Its protein is CASSLDREGDTQYF.

This clonotype was picked up many times. DNA for the CDR3: TGTGCCAGCAGCCCCGGACAACTGTATGGCTACACCTTC. Its translation is CASSPGQLYGYTF. The chain couples TRBV4-2 to TRBJ1-2; a weak D match, TRBD1 (5 bases). The V gene lost 4 bases and the J gene lost 5 bases, with 11 bases spanning the gap. There are 13 residues in the CDR3. CDR1 and CDR2 from the germline V gene are LGHNA and YNFKEQ.

This clonotype appeared many times. The chain employs TRBV6-2 or TRBV6-3 and TRBJ2-3; 10 bases line up with TRBD2. This CDR3 has 14 amino acids. Germline lookup yields CDR1 MNHEY and CDR2 SVGEGT. The J segment lost 2 bases and the V segment lost 5 bases, leaving 1 base of the junction unmatched. Here the CDR3 reads CASSSGGATDTQYF. In nucleotides, the CDR3 is TGTGCCAGCAGTAGCGGGGGGGCCACAGATACGCAGTATTTT.

This clonotype was counted at least ten times. The V and J genes are TRBV28 and TRBJ1-5, with D uncertain. Germline values: CDR1 MDHEN, CDR2 SYDVKM. This CDR3 spans 11 amino acids. Trimming left V 6 bases short and J 5 bases short, with 5 bases between. CDR3 in amino acids: CASSPDQPQHF. The CDR3 region has the DNA TGTGCCAGCAGCCCGGATCAGCCCCAGCATTTT.

This clonotype was seen repeatedly, ten times or more. CDR3 in amino acids: CASSFTRPYEQYF. The CDR3 coding sequence is TGCGCCAGCAGTTTCACTAGACCCTACGAGCAGTACTTC. The chain employs TRBV5-1 and TRBJ2-7, with D possibly matching TRBD2 (5 bases). Germline CDR1 SGHRS, CDR2 YFSETQ. The length of the CDR3 is 13 residues. V shed 5 bases and J shed 2 bases, with 11 bases lying between them.